The clone carrying this TCR beta chain was counted a few times. Per the germline V gene, CDR1 is SGHNT and CDR2 is YENEEA. CDR3 length equals 16 residues. V dropped 5 bases and J dropped 1; count of bases not matched to a gene: 4. The data derive from a study of blood T cell repertoires in COVID-19. Enrolled through a virtual design, the participants were between 18 and 89 years of age and came from about two dozen US areas. Participants in the exposed group had met a COVID-19 case in the 2 weeks before joining the study. Study processing details: Reference gene primer amplification gave estimated nucleated cell counts. TCRdb's table, derived via immunoSEQ multiplex PCR, lists solely in-frame clones and lacks some. V and J calls and clone size come straight from that table; D and trimming were deduced from the DNA. This sample has about 180,000 clones, with roughly 80% found just once.

V gene TRBV11-3 combines with J gene TRBJ2-1, with 11 positions matching TRBD2. This receptor was taken from a man in his fifties or sixties who had been exposed to COVID-19. Sequencing used PBMCs or T cells enriched from blood (not recorded which). CDR3 loop: CASSTGTSGSYNEQFF. CDR3 DNA: TGTGCCAGCAGCACTGGGACTAGCGGTTCCTACAATGAGCAGTTCTTC.